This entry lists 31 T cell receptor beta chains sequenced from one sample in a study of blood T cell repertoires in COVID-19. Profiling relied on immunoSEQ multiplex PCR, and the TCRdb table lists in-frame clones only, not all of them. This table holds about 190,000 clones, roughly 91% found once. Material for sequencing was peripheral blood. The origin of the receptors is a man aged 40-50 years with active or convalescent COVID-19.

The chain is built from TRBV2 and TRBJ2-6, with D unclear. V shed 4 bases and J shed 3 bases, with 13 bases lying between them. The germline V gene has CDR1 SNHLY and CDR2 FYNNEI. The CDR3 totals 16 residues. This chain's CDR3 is CASSGRGLHGANVLTF. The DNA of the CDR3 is TGTGCCAGCAGTGGCCGTGGTTTACATGGGGCCAACGTCCTGACTTTC.

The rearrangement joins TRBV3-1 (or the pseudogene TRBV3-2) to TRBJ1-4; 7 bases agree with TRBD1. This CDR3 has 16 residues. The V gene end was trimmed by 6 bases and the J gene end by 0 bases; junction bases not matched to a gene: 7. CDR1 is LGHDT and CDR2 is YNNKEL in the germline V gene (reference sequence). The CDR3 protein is CASSPEGAATNEKLFF. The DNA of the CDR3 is TGTGCCAGCAGTCCTGAGGGGGCTGCAACTAATGAAAAACTGTTTTTT.

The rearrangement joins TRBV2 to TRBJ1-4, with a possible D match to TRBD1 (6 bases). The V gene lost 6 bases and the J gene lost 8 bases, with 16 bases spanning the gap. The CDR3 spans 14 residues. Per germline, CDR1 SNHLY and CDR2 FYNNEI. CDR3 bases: TGTGCCAGCAGCGAGCGGGGGGCACGGGAAAAACTGTTTTTT. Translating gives CASSERGAREKLFF.

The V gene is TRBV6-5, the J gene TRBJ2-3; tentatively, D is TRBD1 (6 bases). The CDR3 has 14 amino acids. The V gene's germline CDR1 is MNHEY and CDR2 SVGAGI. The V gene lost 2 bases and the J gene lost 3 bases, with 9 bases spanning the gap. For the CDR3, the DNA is TGTGCCAGCAGTTACCTGGACAGTACAGATACGCAGTATTTT. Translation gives CASSYLDSTDTQYF.

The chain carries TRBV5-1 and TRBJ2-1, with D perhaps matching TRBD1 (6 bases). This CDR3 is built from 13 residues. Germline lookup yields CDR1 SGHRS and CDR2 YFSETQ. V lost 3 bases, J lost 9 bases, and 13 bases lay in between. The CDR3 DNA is TGCGCCAGCAGCTGGGACCCGGACAGTGAGCAGTTCTTC. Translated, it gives CASSWDPDSEQFF. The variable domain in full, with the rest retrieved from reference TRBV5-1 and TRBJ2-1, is KAGVTQTPRYLIKTRGQQVTLSCSPISGHRSVSWYQQTPGQGLQFLFEYFSETQRNKGNFPGRFSGRQFSNSRSEMNVSTLELGDSALYLCASSWDPDSEQFFGPGTRLTVL.

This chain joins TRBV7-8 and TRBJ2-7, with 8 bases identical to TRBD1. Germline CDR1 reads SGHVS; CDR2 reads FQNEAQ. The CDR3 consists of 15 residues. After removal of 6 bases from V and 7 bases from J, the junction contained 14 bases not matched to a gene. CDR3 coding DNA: TGTGCCAGCAGTCCCGACCGGGACAGGTCGCGGGAGCAGTACTTC. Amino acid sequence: CASSPDRDRSREQYF.

This CDR3 reads CASSVEGGVGETQYF. Written as DNA, the CDR3 is TGTGCCAGCAGCGTAGAAGGGGGGGTTGGAGAGACCCAGTACTTC. The chain has TRBV9 and TRBJ2-5; D perhaps matches TRBD2 (7 bases). The CDR3 has 15 amino acids. Germline values: CDR1 SGDLS, CDR2 YYNGEE. Trimming took 0 bases from V and 4 from J, leaving 13 bases between them.

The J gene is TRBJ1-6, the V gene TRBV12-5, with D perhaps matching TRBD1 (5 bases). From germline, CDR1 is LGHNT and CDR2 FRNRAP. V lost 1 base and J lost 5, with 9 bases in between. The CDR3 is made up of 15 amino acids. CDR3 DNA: TGTGCTAGTGGTTTGGGCCAGGGTAATAATTCACCCCTCCACTTT. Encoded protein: CASGLGQGNNSPLHF.

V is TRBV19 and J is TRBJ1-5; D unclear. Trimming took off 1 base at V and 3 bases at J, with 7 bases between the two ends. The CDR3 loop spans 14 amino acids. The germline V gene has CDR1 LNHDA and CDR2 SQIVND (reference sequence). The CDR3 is CASSIGIVNQPQHF. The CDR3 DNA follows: TGTGCCAGTAGTATAGGTATAGTCAATCAGCCCCAGCATTTT.

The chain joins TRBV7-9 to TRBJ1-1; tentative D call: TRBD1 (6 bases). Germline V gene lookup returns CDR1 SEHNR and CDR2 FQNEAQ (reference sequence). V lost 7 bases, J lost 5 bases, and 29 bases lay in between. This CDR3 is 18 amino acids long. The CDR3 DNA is TGTGCCAGCAACCCTGGGGGCCAGGGGATCTATTTTAAGACTGAAGCTTTCTTT. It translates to CASNPGGQGIYFKTEAFF.

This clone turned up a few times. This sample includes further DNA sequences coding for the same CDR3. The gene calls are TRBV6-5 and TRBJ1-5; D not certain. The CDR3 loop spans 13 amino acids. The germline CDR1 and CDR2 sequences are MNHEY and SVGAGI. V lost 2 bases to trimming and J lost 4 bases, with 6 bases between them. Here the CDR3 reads CASSYGRNQPQHF. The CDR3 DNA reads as TGTGCCAGCAGTTACGGTCGGAATCAGCCCCAGCATTTT.

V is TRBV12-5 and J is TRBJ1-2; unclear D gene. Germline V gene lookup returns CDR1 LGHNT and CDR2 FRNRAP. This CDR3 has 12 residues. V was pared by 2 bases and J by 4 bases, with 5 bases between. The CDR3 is CASGLISYGYTF. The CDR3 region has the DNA TGTGCTAGTGGTTTGATCAGCTATGGCTACACCTTC.

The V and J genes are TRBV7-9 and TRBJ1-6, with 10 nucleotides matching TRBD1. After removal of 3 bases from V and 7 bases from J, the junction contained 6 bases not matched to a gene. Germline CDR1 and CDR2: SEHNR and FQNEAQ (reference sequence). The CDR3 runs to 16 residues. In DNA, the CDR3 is TGTGCCAGCAGCTTTTATCGGGACAGGGGAAATTCACCCCTCCACTTT. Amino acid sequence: CASSFYRDRGNSPLHF.

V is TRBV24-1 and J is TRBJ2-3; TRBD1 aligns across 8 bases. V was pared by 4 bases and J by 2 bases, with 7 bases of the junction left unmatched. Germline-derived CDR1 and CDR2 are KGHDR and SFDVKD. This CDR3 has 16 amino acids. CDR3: CATSDTGQEDTDTQYF. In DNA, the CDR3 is TGTGCCACCAGTGACACGGGACAGGAGGACACAGATACGCAGTATTTT.

The DNA of the CDR3 is TGTGCCAGCTACCGGGACAGCTACAATGAGCAGTTCTTC. Translating gives CASYRDSYNEQFF. The genes are TRBV18 and TRBJ2-1, with 7 bases that match TRBD1. CDR3 length: 13 amino acids. Germline-derived CDR1 and CDR2 are KGHSH and LQKENI. V dropped 7 bases and J dropped 3; count of bases not matched to a gene: 3.

CDR3 nucleotides: TGTGCCAGCAGTTGGGACAGGGGGCGCGATGGAAACACCATATATTTT. It yields the protein CASSWDRGRDGNTIYF. The V and J genes are TRBV2 and TRBJ1-3, with 12 bases matching TRBD1. Germline V gene lookup returns CDR1 SNHLY and CDR2 FYNNEI. J lost 3 bases, V lost 5 bases, and 5 bases had no gene match. This CDR3 has 16 residues.

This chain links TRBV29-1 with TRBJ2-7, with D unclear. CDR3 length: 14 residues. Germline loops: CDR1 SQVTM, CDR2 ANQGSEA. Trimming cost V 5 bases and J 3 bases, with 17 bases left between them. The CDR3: CSVSGSTKRYEQYF. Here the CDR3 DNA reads TGCAGCGTTTCGGGTAGTACAAAACGCTACGAGCAGTACTTC.

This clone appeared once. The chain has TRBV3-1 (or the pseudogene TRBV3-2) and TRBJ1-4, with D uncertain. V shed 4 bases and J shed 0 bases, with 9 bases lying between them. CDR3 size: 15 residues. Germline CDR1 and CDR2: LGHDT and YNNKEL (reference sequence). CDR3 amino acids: CASSPSGPTNEKLFF. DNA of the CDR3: TGTGCCAGCAGCCCGAGCGGGCCAACTAATGAAAAACTGTTTTTT.

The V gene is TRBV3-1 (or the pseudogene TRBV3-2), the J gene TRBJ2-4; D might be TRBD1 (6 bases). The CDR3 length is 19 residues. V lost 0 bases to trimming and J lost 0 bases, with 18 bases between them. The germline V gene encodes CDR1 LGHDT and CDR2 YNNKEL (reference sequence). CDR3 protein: CASSQDFGTTKLAKNIQYF. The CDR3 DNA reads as TGTGCCAGCAGCCAAGATTTTGGGACAACAAAACTAGCCAAAAACATTCAGTACTTC.

The CDR3 DNA follows: TGTGCCAGTGCGGGGGGGGCCCTGAACACTGAAGCTTTCTTT. Translated: CASAGGALNTEAFF. V usage is TRBV25-1 and J usage is TRBJ1-1, with a tentative D call TRBD1 (6 bases). This CDR3 is built from 14 residues. Trimming left V 9 bases short and J 0 bases short, with 14 bases between. Germline values: CDR1 MGHDK, CDR2 SYGVNS.

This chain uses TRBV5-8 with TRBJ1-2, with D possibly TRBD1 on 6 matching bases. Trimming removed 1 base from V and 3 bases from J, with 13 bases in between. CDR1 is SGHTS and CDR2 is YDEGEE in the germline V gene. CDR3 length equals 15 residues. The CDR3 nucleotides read TGTGCCAGCAGCTTGCGGTTGGGGGCCCACTATGGCTACACCTTC. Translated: CASSLRLGAHYGYTF.

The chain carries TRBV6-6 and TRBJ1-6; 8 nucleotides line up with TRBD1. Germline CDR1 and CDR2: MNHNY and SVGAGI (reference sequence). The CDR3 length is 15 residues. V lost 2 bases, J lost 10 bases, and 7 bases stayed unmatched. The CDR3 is CASSYSGQGWSPLHF. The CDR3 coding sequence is TGTGCCAGCAGTTACAGCGGACAGGGTTGGTCACCCCTCCACTTT.

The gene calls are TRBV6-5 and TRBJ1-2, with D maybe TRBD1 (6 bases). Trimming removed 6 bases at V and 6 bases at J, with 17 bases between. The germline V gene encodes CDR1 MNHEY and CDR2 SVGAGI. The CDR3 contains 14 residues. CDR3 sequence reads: CASSNLGTPNGYTF. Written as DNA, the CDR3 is TGTGCCAGCAGCAACCTCGGGACACCTAATGGCTACACCTTC.

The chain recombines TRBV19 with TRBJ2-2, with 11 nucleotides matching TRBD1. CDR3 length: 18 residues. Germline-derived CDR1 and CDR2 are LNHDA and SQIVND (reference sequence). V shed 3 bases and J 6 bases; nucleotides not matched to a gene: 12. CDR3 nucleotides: TGTGCCAGTAGTATTAAGGTTGCCCGGACAGGGGGCGCCGGGGAGCTGTTTTTT. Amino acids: CASSIKVARTGGAGELFF.

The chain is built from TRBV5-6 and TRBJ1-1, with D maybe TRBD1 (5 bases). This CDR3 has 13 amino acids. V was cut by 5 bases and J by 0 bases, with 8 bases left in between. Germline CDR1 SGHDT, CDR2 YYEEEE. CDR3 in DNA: TGTGCCAGCAGTGACAGTCTGAACACTGAAGCTTTCTTT. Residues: CASSDSLNTEAFF.

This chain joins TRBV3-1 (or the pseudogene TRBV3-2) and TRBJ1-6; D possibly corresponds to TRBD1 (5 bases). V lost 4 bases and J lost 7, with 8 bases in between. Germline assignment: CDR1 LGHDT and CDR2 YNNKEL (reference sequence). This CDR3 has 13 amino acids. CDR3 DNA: TGTGCCAGCAGCCCCAACAGGAATTCACCCCTCCACTTT. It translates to CASSPNRNSPLHF.

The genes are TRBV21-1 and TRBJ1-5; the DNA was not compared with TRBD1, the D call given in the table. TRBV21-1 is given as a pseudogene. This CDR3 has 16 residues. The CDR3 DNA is TGTGCCAGCAGCAAATATATTCCAGGGGGGAATCAGCCCCAGCATTTT. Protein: CASSKYIPGGNQPQHF.

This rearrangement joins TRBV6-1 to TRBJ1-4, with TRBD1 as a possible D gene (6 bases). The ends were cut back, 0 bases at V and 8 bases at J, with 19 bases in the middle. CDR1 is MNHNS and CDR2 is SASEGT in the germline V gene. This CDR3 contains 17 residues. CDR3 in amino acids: CASSEALRGLGGEKLFF. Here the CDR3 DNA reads TGTGCCAGCAGTGAAGCGCTTAGGGGGTTAGGTGGAGAAAAACTGTTTTTT.

The CDR3 loop is CASSFRSTGGRLAGELFF. The CDR3 DNA is TGTGCCAGCAGCTTCCGGTCGACAGGGGGCAGATTGGCCGGGGAGCTGTTTTTT. The chain employs TRBV5-6 and TRBJ2-2; 10 positions match TRBD1. The CDR3 runs 18 residues. CDR1 and CDR2 (germline): SGHDT, YYEEEE. J gave up 6 bases and V 2 bases, and 13 bases lay outside the gene matches.

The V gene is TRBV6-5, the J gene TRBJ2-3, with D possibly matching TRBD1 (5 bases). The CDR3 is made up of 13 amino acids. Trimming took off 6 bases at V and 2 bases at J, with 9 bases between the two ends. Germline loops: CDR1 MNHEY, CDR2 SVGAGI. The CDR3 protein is CASRDSYTDTQYF. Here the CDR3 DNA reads TGTGCCAGCAGAGACAGTTACACAGATACGCAGTATTTT.

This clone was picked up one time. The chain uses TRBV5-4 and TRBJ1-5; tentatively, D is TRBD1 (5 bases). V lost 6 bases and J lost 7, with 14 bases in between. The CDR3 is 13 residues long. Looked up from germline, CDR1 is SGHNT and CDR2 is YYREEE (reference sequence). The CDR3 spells CASTGGPGQPQHF. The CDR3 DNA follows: TGTGCCAGCACGGGGGGACCAGGGCAGCCCCAGCATTTT.